This record concerns one T cell receptor beta chain sequence. The antigen is not known. These data originate in a study of T cell responses to AZD1222 COVID-19 vaccine. Here immunoSEQ multiplex PCR was the method, and the copy in TCRdb shows in-frame clones only, minus some. The repertoire holds some 200,000 clones, with more than 85% as singletons. The analysis combined second doses at about 4 or about 12 weeks. Study outcomes and limitations: Donors in the cohort were predominantly white British and more often female, and clonal diversity was possibly underestimated. Spike-wide coverage was observed for vaccine-associated CD4 TCRs, with dominant responses at 160-218 and 743-854. Repertoire sampling happened only post peak T cell response.

The CDR3 is 13 residues long. With 2 bases removed from V and 6 bases from J, the gap between germline ends came to 10 bases. CDR1 and CDR2 from the germline V gene are SEHNR and FQNEAQ (reference sequence). The J gene is TRBJ1-1, the V gene TRBV7-9; D call uncertain. Here the sequenced sample was peripheral blood, taken 28 days after the second AZD1222 dose. This receptor was taken from an adult who received the AZD1222 COVID-19 vaccine. The CDR3 reads CASSLMGSAEAFF. CDR3 bases: TGTGCCAGCAGCTTAATGGGGAGCGCTGAAGCTTTCTTT.